One sample yielded the 2 T cell receptor beta chains listed below, sequenced in a study of prognosis after radiotherapy for stage I lung cancer. Amplification of the TCR beta CDR3 (from genomic DNA) was done by two-round multiplex PCR. The authors ran first-round PCR with primers specific to each TRBV and TRBJ gene. TCRdb re-analysed the multiplex PCR reads in MiXCR, keeping a single row per CDR3 protein. The sample holds roughly 30,000 distinct CDR3 sequences; approximately 51% are singletons and the top ten take approximately 15%. Sequencing used PBMCs, obtained before or after stereotactic body radiation therapy (not recorded which). The receptors stem from a donor aged 50 or older with non-small cell lung cancer.

The sample holds one count of this clonotype. The rearrangement links TRBV6-5 to TRBJ2-3; a possible D gene is TRBD2 (6 bases). This CDR3 comprises 17 residues. V lost 0 bases and J lost 0, with 13 bases in between. Germline CDR1 is MNHEY and CDR2 is SVGAGI. The CDR3 DNA reads as TGTGCCAGCAGTTACTCCTTGGTAAGCGGGAGCACAGATACGCAGTATTTT. This gives the protein CASSYSLVSGSTDTQYF.

A remark on this clonotype: This sequence is one base from a far larger clone and is likely a read error. The V and J genes are TRBV11-1 and TRBJ1-2; tentatively, D is TRBD1 (5 bases). The CDR3 totals 14 residues. CDR1 SGHAT and CDR2 FQDESV come from the germline V gene (reference sequence). The CDR3 DNA follows: TGTGCCAGCAGCTTAGCGCGGGGGGAACATGGCCACACCTTC. This gives the protein CASSLARGEHGHTF.